The entry below gives a single T cell receptor (beta chain) sequence along with its context. The J segment lost 1 base and the V segment lost 4 bases, leaving 5 bases of the junction unmatched. There are 15 residues in the CDR3. The germline gives CDR1 MNHEY, CDR2 SMNVEV (reference sequence). The record originates from a study of T cell changes during pregnancy in multiple sclerosis. Only in-frame clones appear in the TCRdb table, and some are missing; sequencing was by immunoSEQ multiplex PCR. This table holds 30,000 to 40,000 clones, 90% to 95% found once. The chain is built from TRBV27 and TRBJ2-3; 7 nucleotides align to TRBD2. The TCR was taken from a female donor in good health, enrolled as a control in a pregnancy study. The sample was CD4+ T cells from peripheral blood mononuclear cells, taken in the third trimester of pregnancy. CDR3 region: CASSSWGRGTDTQYF. The CDR3 DNA is TGTGCCAGCAGTTCGTGGGGGAGGGGCACAGATACGCAGTATTTT.